The clone carrying this T cell receptor beta chain was seen repeatedly, ten times or more. Its antigen is as yet unknown. These data come from a study of blood T cells in healthy people across ages. Per germline, CDR1 DFQATT and CDR2 SNEGSKA (reference sequence). This CDR3 spans 14 amino acids. Trimming cost V 7 bases and J 5 bases; bases outside gene matches: 11. Total RNA was isolated from each sample in quantities of at least 6 micrograms. The second PCR ran about 6 to 12 cycles with a sample-barcoded 5' primer and J-beta primers. CDR3-containing paired-end reads numbered at least 2.5 million in each sample. From the 5' RACE reads, TCRdb called clonotypes with MiXCR, one entry per CDR3 protein. The sample lists hundreds of thousands of distinct CDR3 sequences; under 35% were seen once. Study outcomes and limitations: As naive T cell percentage varied, TCR beta diversity correlated strongly with it. The study found more naive CD4+ cells and higher diversity in long-lived than aged donors.

The TCR sequence derives from a woman older than 75 in good health. The sample consisted of blood. This chain links TRBV20-1 with TRBJ2-1, with 7 bases aligning to TRBD1. The CDR3 DNA reads as TGCAGTGTTCCGACCGGGACAGACAACAATGAGCAGTTCTTC. The encoded protein is CSVPTGTDNNEQFF.